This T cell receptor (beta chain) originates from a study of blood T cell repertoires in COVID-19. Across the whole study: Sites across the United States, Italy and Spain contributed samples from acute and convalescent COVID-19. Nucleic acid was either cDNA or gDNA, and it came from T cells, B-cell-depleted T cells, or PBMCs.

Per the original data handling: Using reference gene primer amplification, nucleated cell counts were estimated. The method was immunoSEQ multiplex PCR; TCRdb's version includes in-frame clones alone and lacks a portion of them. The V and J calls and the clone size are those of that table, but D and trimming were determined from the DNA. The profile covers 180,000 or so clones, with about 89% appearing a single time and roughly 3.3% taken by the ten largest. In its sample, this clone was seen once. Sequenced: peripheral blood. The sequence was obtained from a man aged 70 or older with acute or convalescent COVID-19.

The DNA for the CDR3 is TGCAGCGTTGGGGGTGGCAGGGTCTACGAGCAGTACTTC. Its translation: CSVGGGRVYEQYF. This rearrangement joins TRBV29-1 to TRBJ2-7, with a tentative D call TRBD1 (5 bases). CDR1 SQVTM and CDR2 ANQGSEA come from the germline V gene. Trimming took 4 bases from V and 3 from J, leaving 13 bases between them. There are 13 residues in the CDR3.